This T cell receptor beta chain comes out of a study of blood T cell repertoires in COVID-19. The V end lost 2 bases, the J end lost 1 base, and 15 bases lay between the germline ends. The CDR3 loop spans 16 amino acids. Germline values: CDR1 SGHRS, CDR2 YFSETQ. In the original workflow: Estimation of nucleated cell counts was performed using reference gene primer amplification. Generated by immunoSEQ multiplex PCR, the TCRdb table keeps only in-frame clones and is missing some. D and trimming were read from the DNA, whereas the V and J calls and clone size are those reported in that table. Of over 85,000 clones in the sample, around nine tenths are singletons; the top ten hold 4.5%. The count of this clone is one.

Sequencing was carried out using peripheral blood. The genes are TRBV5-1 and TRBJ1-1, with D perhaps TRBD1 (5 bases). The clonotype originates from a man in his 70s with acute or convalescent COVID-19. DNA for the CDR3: TGCGCCAGCAGCTTCTTCGCCAGGGTTCAGAACACTGAAGCTTTCTTT. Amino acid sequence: CASSFFARVQNTEAFF.